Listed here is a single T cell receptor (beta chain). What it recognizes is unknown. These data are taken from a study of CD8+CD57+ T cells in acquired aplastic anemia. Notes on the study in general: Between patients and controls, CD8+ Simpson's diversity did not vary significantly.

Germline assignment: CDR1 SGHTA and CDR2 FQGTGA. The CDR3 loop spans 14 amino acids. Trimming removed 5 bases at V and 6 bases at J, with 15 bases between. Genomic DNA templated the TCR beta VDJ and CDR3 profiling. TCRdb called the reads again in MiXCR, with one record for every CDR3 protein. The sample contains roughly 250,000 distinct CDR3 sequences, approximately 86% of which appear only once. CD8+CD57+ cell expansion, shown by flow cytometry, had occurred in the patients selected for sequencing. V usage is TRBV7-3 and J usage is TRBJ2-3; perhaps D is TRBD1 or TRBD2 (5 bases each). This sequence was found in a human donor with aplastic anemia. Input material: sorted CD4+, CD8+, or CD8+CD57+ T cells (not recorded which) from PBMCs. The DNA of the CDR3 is TGTGCCAGCAGCCATTGGGACGGGCAGGATACGCAGTATTTT. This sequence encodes CASSHWDGQDTQYF.